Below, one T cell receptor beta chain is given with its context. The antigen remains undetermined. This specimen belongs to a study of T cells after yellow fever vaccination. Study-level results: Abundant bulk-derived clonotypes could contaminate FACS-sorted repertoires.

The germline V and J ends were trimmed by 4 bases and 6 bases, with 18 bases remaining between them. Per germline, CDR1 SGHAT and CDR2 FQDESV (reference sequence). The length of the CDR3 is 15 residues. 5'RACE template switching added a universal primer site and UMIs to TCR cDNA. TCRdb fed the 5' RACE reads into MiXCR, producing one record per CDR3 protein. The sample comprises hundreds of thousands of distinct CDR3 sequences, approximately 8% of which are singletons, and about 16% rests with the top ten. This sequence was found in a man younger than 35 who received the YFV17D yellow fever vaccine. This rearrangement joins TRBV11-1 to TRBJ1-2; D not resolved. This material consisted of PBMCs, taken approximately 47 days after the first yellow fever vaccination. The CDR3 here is CASSSLLDGANGYTF. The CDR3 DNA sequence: TGTGCCAGCAGCTCACTACTCGACGGTGCCAATGGCTACACCTTC.